This T cell receptor beta chain was documented in a study of cytomegalovirus exposure and HLA in healthy donors. The CDR3 length is 16 residues. The PCR had 60 Vbeta and 13 Jbeta primers. Produced via immunoSEQ multiplex PCR; TCRdb's table is partial and in-frame only. The table shows some 150,000 clones, with about four fifths occurring only once. The V gene is TRBV21-1, the J gene TRBJ2-3; the D call TRBD2 from the table was never checked on the DNA. TRBV21-1 is an annotated pseudogene. The sequenced sample was PBMCs. The TCR originated in a woman in her twenties or thirties in good health and CMV-seropositive. The CDR3 coding sequence is TGTGCCAGCAGCGAAAAATTTACCGGCGGCGCAGATACGCAGTATTTT. This translates into CASSEKFTGGADTQYF.